Listed here are 28 T cell receptor beta chains from one sample, sequenced in a study of T-cell memory formation after mild COVID-19. Via MiXCR, TCRdb re-called the 5' RACE reads, giving one row per CDR3 protein. The table shows about 50,000 distinct CDR3 sequences, with 7% to 8% occurring only once. Sequencing input: PBMCs or a T cell subset sorted from them (not recorded which). These receptors were taken from a man aged 18 to 29 who had mild COVID-19 (a few samples of this study predate the infection). Cell type and time point are not known.

This clonotype showed up just a few times. The chain couples TRBV5-1 to TRBJ2-3; D not resolved. The germline gives CDR1 SGHRS, CDR2 YFSETQ. Between the trimmed V and J ends, which lost 2 bases and 6 bases, there was a span of 13 bases. This CDR3 comprises 14 residues. The CDR3 nucleotides are TGCGCCAGCAGCTTTACAGCAAATCCGGATACGCAGTATTTT. This translates into CASSFTANPDTQYF.

The chain carries TRBV28 and TRBJ2-5, with D possibly being TRBD1 (5 bases). V shed 7 bases and J shed 5 bases, with 11 bases lying between them. The germline V gene has CDR1 MDHEN and CDR2 SYDVKM. The CDR3 has 12 amino acids. For the CDR3, the DNA is TGTGCCAGCACCAGGGCTGGCGAGACCCAGTACTTC. Residues: CASTRAGETQYF.

The chain combines TRBV3-1 with TRBJ1-1, with 9 bases matching TRBD1. The V segment lost 4 bases and the J segment 8 bases; nucleotides outside the gene matches: 5. Germline V lookup: CDR1 LGHDT, CDR2 YNNKEL (reference sequence). The CDR3 sequence is 13 residues long. The CDR3 DNA is TGTGCCAGCAGCCTCCAGACAGGGGGAGAAGCTTTCTTT. Amino acid sequence: CASSLQTGGEAFF.

The chain has TRBV7-2 and TRBJ1-5; a possible D gene is TRBD1 (5 bases). Trimming took off 5 bases at V and 7 bases at J, with 12 bases between the two ends. The CDR3 consists of 13 residues. Germline V CDR1 and CDR2: SGHTA, FQGNSA. The CDR3 loop reads CASSRGERQPQHF. The CDR3 coding sequence is TGTGCCAGCAGCAGGGGAGAGAGACAGCCCCAGCATTTT.

This clonotype was counted a few times. CDR3 sequence reads: CASSSLAGANTGELFF. CDR3 nucleotide sequence: TGCGCCAGCAGCTCACTAGCGGGGGCCAACACCGGGGAGCTGTTTTTT. The chain joins TRBV5-1 to TRBJ2-2, with 11 bases lining up with TRBD2. The ends lost 3 bases at V and 2 bases at J; junction bases unmatched: 3. The CDR3 spans 16 residues. The germline gives CDR1 SGHRS, CDR2 YFSETQ.

This clonotype was observed at least ten times. The chain employs TRBV7-2 and TRBJ2-1; no clear D gene. V was shortened by 5 bases and J by 7 bases, with 18 bases between the two germline ends. The V gene's germline CDR1 is SGHTA and CDR2 FQGNSA. The CDR3 has 15 residues. The DNA for the CDR3 is TGTGCCAGCAGCCCGAAAACGAGTCTCCTTAATGAGCAGTTCTTC. Translating gives CASSPKTSLLNEQFF.

The rearrangement joins TRBV12-3 or TRBV12-4 to TRBJ1-6, with unresolved D. Trimming took 3 bases from V and 5 from J, leaving 8 bases between them. The CDR3 spans 14 residues. This CDR3 is CASSLPRNNSPLHF. The DNA for the CDR3 is TGTGCCAGCAGTTTGCCCAGGAATAATTCACCCCTCCACTTT.

The chain recombines TRBV7-2 with TRBJ2-3; D may be TRBD2 (7 bases). The CDR3 is 16 amino acids. CDR1 is SGHTA, CDR2 FQGNSA, per germline. V lost 3 bases and J 5 bases, leaving 18 bases between the germline ends. The CDR3 sequence is CASSFNRAGAGDTQYF. As DNA, the CDR3 is TGTGCCAGCAGCTTTAATCGCGCGGGGGCGGGAGATACGCAGTATTTT.

The chain combines TRBV7-2 with TRBJ1-2; D not resolved. V lost 3 bases and J 4 bases, leaving 15 bases between the germline ends. The CDR3 has 15 amino acids. Germline V lookup: CDR1 SGHTA, CDR2 FQGNSA. The CDR3 loop is CASSLIPSGVYGYTF. CDR3 nucleotide sequence: TGTGCCAGCAGCTTGATCCCTAGTGGGGTCTATGGCTACACCTTC.

This clonotype was observed many times. The chain has TRBV4-1 and TRBJ2-4, with TRBD1 identical over 8 bases. CDR1 MGHRA and CDR2 YSYEKL come from the germline V gene. V shed 4 bases, J shed 4 bases, and the junction held 12 bases outside the gene matches. This CDR3 has 17 amino acids. This CDR3 reads CASSPGPATGGKNIQYF. The CDR3 DNA reads TGCGCCAGCAGCCCGGGCCCGGCTACAGGGGGGAAAAACATTCAGTACTTC.

This chain connects TRBV5-1 to TRBJ1-3; the D is unclear. Germline loops: CDR1 SGHRS, CDR2 YFSETQ. V lost 4 bases and J lost 6, with 14 bases in between. The CDR3 runs 14 residues. The DNA for the CDR3 is TGCGCCAGCAGCCTGGGGTCCCTTTTAAACACCATATATTTT. Protein sequence: CASSLGSLLNTIYF.

In this sample, this clonotype turned up many times. The gene calls are TRBV28 and TRBJ2-5, with 13 bases that match TRBD2. The V and J ends lost 6 bases and 8 bases, in that order; junction bases with no gene match: 12. This CDR3 has 16 amino acids. CDR1 and CDR2 (germline): MDHEN, SYDVKM. The CDR3 DNA reads as TGTGCCAGCAGGCCGGGACTAGCGGGGCTTTTGCGAACCCAGTACTTC. Encoded protein: CASRPGLAGLLRTQYF.

This clonotype occurred many times. The V gene is TRBV5-1, the J gene TRBJ2-1, with D perhaps matching TRBD2 (5 bases). The germline gives CDR1 SGHRS, CDR2 YFSETQ. V lost 5 bases and J lost 3, with 15 bases in between. CDR3 size: 15 residues. The CDR3 DNA is TGCGCCAGCAGTTATGCAGCGGACTTCTACAATGAGCAGTTCTTC. Amino acids: CASSYAADFYNEQFF.

The chain employs TRBV3-1 and TRBJ1-2, with D hard to call. The length of the CDR3 is 15 residues. The V end was cut by 0 bases, the J end by 4 bases, with 12 bases between. CDR1 is LGHDT and CDR2 is YNNKEL in the germline V gene (reference sequence). CDR3 sequence: CASSQDSRLPYGYTF. The CDR3 coding sequence is TGTGCCAGCAGCCAAGATAGCAGGTTGCCCTATGGCTACACCTTC.

The sample holds many counts of this clonotype. This chain connects TRBV5-1 to TRBJ2-1; TRBD2 matches at 7 bases. J lost 5 bases, V lost 4 bases, and 9 bases had no gene match. CDR3 length: 15 residues. CDR1 is SGHRS, CDR2 YFSETQ, per germline. CDR3 coding DNA: TGCGCCAGCAGCCTTCTGGGGGGGGTCCACAATGAGCAGTTCTTC. It translates to CASSLLGGVHNEQFF.

This clonotype has a handful of counts. The rearrangement uses TRBV7-3 and TRBJ2-3, with 9 nucleotides matching TRBD2. V shed 2 bases, J shed 5 bases, and the junction held 5 bases outside the gene matches. Germline-derived CDR1 and CDR2 are SGHTA and FQGTGA. This CDR3 comprises 15 residues. CDR3 DNA sequence: TGTGCCAGCAGCTTATCGCTAGCGGGGCGAGATACGCAGTATTTT. It codes for CASSLSLAGRDTQYF.

This clonotype was picked up a small number of times. The rearrangement links TRBV29-1 to TRBJ2-5; TRBD2 matches at 10 bases. This CDR3 is 14 amino acids long. V was pared by 6 bases and J by 4 bases, with 8 bases of the junction left unmatched. Germline CDR1 SQVTM, CDR2 ANQGSEA. DNA of the CDR3: TGCAGCGTATCGAGTAGCGGGGGGCCAGAGACCCAGTACTTC. Protein product: CSVSSSGGPETQYF.

V usage is TRBV12-3 or TRBV12-4 and J usage is TRBJ2-3; tentatively, D is TRBD1 (5 bases). The CDR3 length is 13 residues. Trimming left V 6 bases short and J 1 base short, with 8 bases between. The CDR3 is CASRAGRTDTQYF. The CDR3 bases are TGTGCCAGCAGGGCAGGGCGCACAGATACGCAGTATTTT.

This clonotype was seen more than once but under ten times. V usage is TRBV5-1 and J usage is TRBJ1-3, with TRBD1 as a possible D gene (5 bases). With 0 bases removed from V and 1 base from J, the gap between germline ends came to 11 bases. Germline V CDR1 and CDR2: SGHRS, YFSETQ. This CDR3 has 16 residues. CDR3 in DNA: TGCGCCAGCAGCTTGGAAGCCCAGGGATCTGGAAACACCATATATTTT. Translation gives CASSLEAQGSGNTIYF.

The table lists this clonotype with many counts. The rearrangement joins TRBV7-3 to TRBJ1-1; D is undetermined. CDR1 and CDR2 (germline): SGHTA, FQGTGA. V lost 6 bases and J 5 bases, leaving 13 bases between the germline ends. CDR3 size: 13 residues. As DNA, the CDR3 is TGTGCCAGCAGTTCCGGTGGGTTGACTGAAGCTTTCTTT. This sequence encodes CASSSGGLTEAFF. Variable domain in full (rest from reference TRBV7-3 and TRBJ1-1): GAGVSQTPSNKVTEKGKYVELRCDPISGHTALYWYRQSLGQGPEFLIYFQGTGAADDSGLPNDRFFAVRPEGSVSTLKIQRTERGDSAVYLCASSSGGLTEAFFGQGTRLTVV.

V and J are TRBV9 and TRBJ1-1; 9 bases are shared with TRBD1. Germline trimming cut 7 bases from V and 3 bases from J; bases unmatched to any gene: 16. The length of the CDR3 is 17 residues. The germline CDR1 and CDR2 sequences are SGDLS and YYNGEE. CDR3 loop: CASYPGTGPWEDTEAFF. CDR3 DNA sequence: TGTGCCAGCTACCCCGGGACAGGGCCCTGGGAGGACACTGAAGCTTTCTTT.

This clonotype was observed many times. The genes are TRBV7-2 and TRBJ2-3; 8 bases are a match to TRBD2. The CDR3 has 17 residues. The ends lost 4 bases at V and 1 base at J; junction bases unmatched: 10. Germline loops: CDR1 SGHTA, CDR2 FQGNSA. The DNA for the CDR3 is TGTGCCAGCAGCTCCATTATAGCGGGGATGGGCACAGATACGCAGTATTTT. Amino acid sequence: CASSSIIAGMGTDTQYF.

Ten or more counts support this clonotype. The chain joins TRBV5-1 to TRBJ2-2, with D tentatively TRBD1 (6 bases). Germline V lookup: CDR1 SGHRS, CDR2 YFSETQ. There are 16 residues in the CDR3. The ends were cut back, 0 bases at V and 2 bases at J, with 11 bases in the middle. The CDR3 sequence is CASSLERQANTGELFF. The CDR3 coding sequence is TGCGCCAGCAGCTTGGAACGACAGGCTAACACCGGGGAGCTGTTTTTT. The full variable domain, rest sourced from reference TRBV5-1 and TRBJ2-2, is KAGVTQTPRYLIKTRGQQVTLSCSPISGHRSVSWYQQTPGQGLQFLFEYFSETQRNKGNFPGRFSGRQFSNSRSEMNVSTLELGDSALYLCASSLERQANTGELFFGEGSRLTVL.

The chain has TRBV7-2 and TRBJ2-5; D is possibly TRBD2 (6 bases). Trimming cost V 5 bases and J 2 bases, with 12 bases left between them. CDR1 and CDR2 from the germline V gene are SGHTA and FQGNSA. CDR3 size: 14 residues. CDR3 bases: TGTGCCAGCAGCACGGGACTCCAGCAAGAGACCCAGTACTTC. It translates to CASSTGLQQETQYF.

This clonotype has just a few counts. The J gene is TRBJ2-3, the V gene TRBV28; a weak D match, TRBD2 (6 bases). This CDR3 has 15 residues. The V end lost 5 bases, the J end lost 3 bases, and 15 bases lay between the germline ends. Germline loops: CDR1 MDHEN, CDR2 SYDVKM. The CDR3 nucleotides are TGTGCCAGCAGTACCCAGGGTGGGGGGACAGATACGCAGTATTTT. It is translated as CASSTQGGGTDTQYF.

This clonotype was picked up a small number of times. This chain connects TRBV7-2 to TRBJ2-3; D may match TRBD1 or TRBD2 (5 bases each). Germline assignment: CDR1 SGHTA and CDR2 FQGNSA. CDR3 size: 14 residues. V dropped 6 bases and J dropped 7 bases, with 17 bases sitting between them. The CDR3 spells CASRSGRIEYTQYF. Here the CDR3 DNA reads TGTGCCAGCAGGTCGGGACGGATTGAGTATACGCAGTATTTT.

In this sample, this clonotype turned up many times. The rearrangement uses TRBV7-2 and TRBJ2-5; the D is unclear. Looked up from germline, CDR1 is SGHTA and CDR2 is FQGNSA. Deletions cut 0 bases from V and 2 bases from J, with 7 bases between. This CDR3 spans 14 amino acids. CDR3 nucleotide sequence: TGTGCCAGCAGCTTAGCAGGGTATCAAGAGACCCAGTACTTC. Protein: CASSLAGYQETQYF.

In its sample, this clonotype was seen a few times. This sequence joins TRBV24-1 and TRBJ2-3; 10 nucleotides align to TRBD1. The CDR3 contains 16 residues. With 4 bases clipped from V and 1 base from J, the junction kept 4 bases outside the gene matches. CDR1 and CDR2 (germline): KGHDR, SFDVKD. The CDR3 protein is CATSEAGTGGTDTQYF. DNA for the CDR3: TGTGCCACCAGTGAGGCCGGGACAGGGGGCACAGATACGCAGTATTTT.